This passage covers 15 T cell receptor beta chains from one sample sequenced in a study of T cell repertoires in cytomegalovirus infection. Their antigen targets remain unknown. TCRdb ran MiXCR on the reads and lists one entry per CDR3 protein. The table lists 650,000 to 900,000 distinct CDR3 sequences, almost 30% of them singletons. The source material was cultured CD8+ T cells from PBMCs, sampled from culture after CMV antigen stimulation. These receptors were taken from a human donor in good health (CMV status not recorded). Some clones in this sample may be carry-over from other donors' samples.

The chain links TRBV29-1 to TRBJ2-2, with D possibly TRBD1 on 6 matching bases. Germline CDR1 is SQVTM and CDR2 is ANQGSEA. Trimming removed 6 bases from V and 5 bases from J, with 7 bases in between. This CDR3 contains 11 residues. This chain's CDR3 is CSVTGTGELFF. The CDR3 nucleotides read TGCAGCGTCACAGGGACCGGGGAGCTGTTTTTT.

This clonotype was seen a few times. The chain couples TRBV7-6 to TRBJ2-5; D not certain. Germline-derived CDR1 and CDR2 are SGHVS and FNYEAQ. Between the trimmed V and J ends, which lost 1 base and 3 bases, there was a span of 12 bases. The length of the CDR3 is 15 residues. CDR3 region: CASSLGLALKETQYF. For the CDR3, the DNA is TGTGCCAGCAGCTTAGGGTTAGCCTTGAAAGAGACCCAGTACTTC.

The sample holds many counts of this clonotype. The gene calls are TRBV7-2 and TRBJ1-1, with 9 bases lining up with TRBD1. The germline gives CDR1 SGHTA, CDR2 FQGNSA. This CDR3 region has 14 residues. Germline trimming cut 3 bases from V and 5 bases from J; bases unmatched to any gene: 4. For the CDR3, the DNA is TGTGCCAGCAGCTTGGAAGGACAGGGGACTGAAGCTTTCTTT. Translated: CASSLEGQGTEAFF. The entire variable domain, with the rest obtained from reference TRBV7-2 and TRBJ1-1, is as follows: GAGVSQSPSNKVTEKGKDVELRCDPISGHTALYWYRQSLGQGLEFLIYFQGNSAPDKSGLPSDRFSAERTGGSVSTLTIQRTQQEDSAVYLCASSLEGQGTEAFFGQGTRLTVV.

This clonotype was observed many times. The chain couples TRBV11-2 to TRBJ1-6; D ambiguous. This CDR3 spans 15 amino acids. V gave up 8 bases and J gave up 7 bases, with 18 bases separating them. The germline V gene encodes CDR1 SGHAT and CDR2 FQNNGV. CDR3 protein: CASHPESARNSPLHF. The DNA for the CDR3 is TGTGCCAGCCATCCTGAATCGGCCAGGAATTCACCCCTCCACTTT. Drawing the rest from reference TRBV11-2 and TRBJ1-6, the complete variable domain is EAGVAQSPRYKIIEKRQSVAFWCNPISGHATLYWYQQILGQGPKLLIQFQNNGVVDDSQLPKDRFSAERLKGVDSTLKIQPAKLEDSAVYLCASHPESARNSPLHFGNGTRLTVT.

This clonotype was counted once. This chain links TRBV12-3 or TRBV12-4 with TRBJ1-2; tentatively, D is TRBD1 (6 bases). The CDR3 runs to 12 residues. Trimming cost V 3 bases and J 10 bases, with 12 bases left between them. CDR3 coding DNA: TGTGCCAGCAGTTTTGGGGACAACCCCTACACCTTC. This sequence encodes CASSFGDNPYTF.

The chain carries TRBV6-5 and TRBJ1-4; the D is unclear. This CDR3 is built from 16 residues. From germline, CDR1 is MNHEY and CDR2 SVGAGI. V was clipped by 0 bases and J by 7 bases, with 15 bases between them. Written as DNA, the CDR3 is TGTGCCAGCAGTTACTCGTCCCGGGCCCCTGGTGAAAAACTGTTTTTT. Translated, it gives CASSYSSRAPGEKLFF.

The CDR3 loop is CSVDSRNGYTF. CDR3 bases: TGCAGCGTTGATTCCCGGAATGGCTACACCTTC. This chain links TRBV29-1 with TRBJ1-2; the D is unclear. The germline V gene encodes CDR1 SQVTM and CDR2 ANQGSEA. The CDR3 has 11 residues. V was pared by 3 bases and J by 6 bases, with 8 bases between.

This clonotype was detected a few times. This chain connects TRBV19 to TRBJ2-6; 10 nucleotides match TRBD2. V lost 7 bases to trimming and J lost 1 base; unmatched junction nucleotides: 7. The CDR3 is 17 amino acids. Germline V gene lookup returns CDR1 LNHDA and CDR2 SQIVND (reference sequence). As DNA, the CDR3 is TGTGCCAGTACCGGGACTAGCGTGAGGTCTGGGGCCAACGTCCTGACTTTC. This sequence encodes CASTGTSVRSGANVLTF.

This clonotype was seen only a few times. The J gene is TRBJ2-3, the V gene TRBV7-9; 12 bases line up with TRBD2. In germline, CDR1 is SEHNR, CDR2 FQNEAQ (reference sequence). The CDR3 extends over 16 amino acids. V was clipped by 5 bases and J by 1 base; unmatched bases: 4. CDR3 protein: CASSGGLAGRTDTQYF. Written as DNA, the CDR3 is TGTGCCAGCAGCGGAGGACTAGCGGGGCGCACAGATACGCAGTATTTT.

This clonotype has only a few counts. The V and J genes are TRBV4-1 and TRBJ2-5; 9 bases are shared with TRBD1. Germline values: CDR1 MGHRA, CDR2 YSYEKL. The V gene end was trimmed by 3 bases and the J gene end by 4 bases; junction bases not matched to a gene: 15. The CDR3 totals 18 residues. CDR3 nucleotide sequence: TGCGCCAGCAGCCAGGGTCTCTCCTGGGACAGGGTGGGAGAGACCCAGTACTTC. Encoded protein: CASSQGLSWDRVGETQYF.

This clonotype was recorded a few times. V and J are TRBV6-1 and TRBJ1-1; TRBD1 matches 7 bases. From germline, CDR1 is MNHNS and CDR2 SASEGT. The CDR3 extends over 21 amino acids. V gave up 5 bases and J gave up 1 base; unmatched junction bases: 25. DNA of the CDR3: TGTGCCAGCAGTTCCGCCTGGCGGGGCCGACAGGGAGAGGGGTCGAACACTGAAGCTTTCTTT. Translation: CASSSAWRGRQGEGSNTEAFF.

This clonotype was seen more than once but under ten times. The V call is TRBV28, the J call TRBJ2-1; no definite D call. Trimming pared 4 bases from V and 0 bases from J, leaving 22 bases between. Germline CDR1 MDHEN, CDR2 SYDVKM. This CDR3 is 19 amino acids long. The CDR3 DNA reads TGTGCCAGCAGTTCAACCCCATTTATCGCGTCGAGCTCCTACAATGAGCAGTTCTTC. Encoded protein: CASSSTPFIASSSYNEQFF.

This clonotype turned up a few times. The chain is built from TRBV29-1 and TRBJ1-4; no definite D call. Germline assignment: CDR1 SQVTM and CDR2 ANQGSEA. The CDR3 length is 13 residues. The germline V and J ends were trimmed by 7 bases and 4 bases, with 13 bases remaining between them. The CDR3 sequence: CSAAGINNEKLFF. CDR3 sequence (DNA): TGCAGCGCGGCGGGCATAAATAATGAAAAACTGTTTTTT.

The chain uses TRBV24-1 and TRBJ1-5, with a possible D match to TRBD1 (6 bases). Trimming left V 4 bases short and J 3 bases short, with 15 bases between. The CDR3 contains 16 residues. The germline gives CDR1 KGHDR, CDR2 SFDVKD. This CDR3 is CATSESYRDSNQPQHF. The DNA of the CDR3 is TGTGCCACCAGTGAATCCTACAGGGATTCCAATCAGCCCCAGCATTTT.

The V gene is TRBV19, the J gene TRBJ2-1; TRBD1 matches 9 bases. The CDR3 consists of 13 residues. Germline assignment: CDR1 LNHDA and CDR2 SQIVND (reference sequence). Trimming cost V 4 bases and J 8 bases; bases outside gene matches: 3. CDR3: CASSRGQGDEQFF. CDR3 in DNA: TGTGCCAGTAGTAGGGGACAGGGCGATGAGCAGTTCTTC.